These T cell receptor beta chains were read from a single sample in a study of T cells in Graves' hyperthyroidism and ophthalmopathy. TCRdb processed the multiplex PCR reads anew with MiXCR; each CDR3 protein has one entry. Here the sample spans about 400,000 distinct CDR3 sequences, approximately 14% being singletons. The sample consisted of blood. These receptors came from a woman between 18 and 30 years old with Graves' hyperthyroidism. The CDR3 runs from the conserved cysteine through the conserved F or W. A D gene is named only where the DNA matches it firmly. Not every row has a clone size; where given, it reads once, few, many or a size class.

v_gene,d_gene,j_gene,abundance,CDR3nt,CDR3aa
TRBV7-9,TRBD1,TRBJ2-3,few,TGTGCCAGCAGCTTAATCGGACAGGGGTCAGATACGCAGTATTTT,CASSLIGQGSDTQYF
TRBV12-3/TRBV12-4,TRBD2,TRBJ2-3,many,TGTGCCAGCACCAAATCCCGGACTAGCGGGAGTAGGGCAGATACGCAGTATTTT,CASTKSRTSGSRADTQYF
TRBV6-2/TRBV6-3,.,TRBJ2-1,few,TGTGCCAGCAATCGAGTGAGCTCCTACAATGAGCAGTTCTTC,CASNRVSSYNEQFF
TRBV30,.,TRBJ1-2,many,TGTGCCTGGATCTCAGTGGGTGGCTATGGCTACACCTTC,CAWISVGGYGYTF
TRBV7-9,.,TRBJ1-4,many,TGTGCCAGCGCAACAGGGAGGAATGAAAAACTGTTTTTT,CASATGRNEKLFF
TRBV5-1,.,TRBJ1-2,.,TGCGCCAGCAGCCGTCGACAGGATGGTTATGGCTACACCTTC,CASSRRQDGYGYTF
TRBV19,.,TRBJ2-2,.,TGTGCCAGTAGTGCGCAGAGGAACACCGGGGAGCTGTTTTTT,CASSAQRNTGELFF
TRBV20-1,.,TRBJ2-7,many,TGCAGTGCTAGAGATCTGGAAGACTACGAGCAGTACTTC,CSARDLEDYEQYF
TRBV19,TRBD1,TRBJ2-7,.,TGTGCCAGTAGTATAGGAGACAGGGGCGAGCAGTACTTC,CASSIGDRGEQYF
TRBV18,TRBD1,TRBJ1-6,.,TGTGCCAGCTCACCGCAACAGGGGGTGTCAGTAAGTTCACCCCTCCACTTT,CASSPQQGVSVSSPLHF
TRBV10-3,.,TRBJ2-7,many,TGTGCCATCAGGAGCGACTTAAGCTCCTACGAGCAGTACTTC,CAIRSDLSSYEQYF
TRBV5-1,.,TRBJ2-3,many,TGCGCCAGCAGCTTCGGGGGTTTCAGCACAGATACGCAGTATTTT,CASSFGGFSTDTQYF
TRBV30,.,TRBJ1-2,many,TGTGCCTTCGAGGGAGACTATGGCTACACCTTC,CAFEGDYGYTF
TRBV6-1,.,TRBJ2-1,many,TGTGCCAGCAGTTCAACCCGGGGGAGCCCCTACAATGAGCAGTTCTTC,CASSSTRGSPYNEQFF
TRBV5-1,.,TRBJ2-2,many,TGCGCCAGCAGCTCCCCGGACACCGGGGAGCTGTTTTTT,CASSSPDTGELFF
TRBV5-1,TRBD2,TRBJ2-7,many,TGCGCCAGCAGCTTGCAAGCGGGAGGGGGAACCTACGAGCAGTACTTC,CASSLQAGGGTYEQYF
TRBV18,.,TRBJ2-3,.,TGTGCCAGCTCACCACAGGGGGACACCACAGATACGCAGTATTTT,CASSPQGDTTDTQYF
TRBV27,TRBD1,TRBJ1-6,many,TGTGCCAGCAGTCCTACAGGGGAACGAAATTCACCCCTCCACTTT,CASSPTGERNSPLHF
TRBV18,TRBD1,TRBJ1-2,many,TGTGCCAGCTCACCACCAGGGACAGGCGGTTATGGCTACACCTTC,CASSPPGTGGYGYTF
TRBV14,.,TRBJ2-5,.,TGTGCCAGCAGCACCCTTCAGGGGAGAGGGGAGGAGACCCAGTACTTC,CASSTLQGRGEETQYF
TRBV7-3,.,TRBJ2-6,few,TGTGCCAGCAGCCTCCAGGGTACTCCTGGGGCCAACGTCCTGACTTTC,CASSLQGTPGANVLTF
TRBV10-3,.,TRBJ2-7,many,TGTGCCATATCAGAGGGTCTCTACGAGCAGTACTTC,CAISEGLYEQYF
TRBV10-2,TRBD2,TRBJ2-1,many,TGCGCCAGCAGTCCCCGAGGAGCGGGAGGCCACAATGAGCAGTTCTTC,CASSPRGAGGHNEQFF
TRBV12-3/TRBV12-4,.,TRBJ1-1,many,TGTGCCAGCATCATACGACACCTTCGGACTGAAGCTTTCTTT,CASIIRHLRTEAFF
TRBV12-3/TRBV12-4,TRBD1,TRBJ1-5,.,TGTGCCAGCAGTTTAGAAGCAGGGACAGGGAGCCAGCCCCAGCATTTT,CASSLEAGTGSQPQHF
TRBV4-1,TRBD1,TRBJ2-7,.,TGCGCCAGCAGCCAAACAGGGACAGGACTCCTCCGCTCCTACGAGCAGTACTTC,CASSQTGTGLLRSYEQYF
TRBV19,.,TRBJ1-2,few,TGTGCCAGTAGTCACCCGCCGGGACTGTTCTATGGCTACACCTTC,CASSHPPGLFYGYTF
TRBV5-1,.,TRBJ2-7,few,TGCGCCAGCAGATTACAGGCGGACGAGCAGTACTTC,CASRLQADEQYF
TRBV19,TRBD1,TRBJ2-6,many,TGTGCCAGTAGGAAGACAGGGCTCTCCCCACATCTTTCCGACTCTGGGGCCAACGTCCTGACTTTC,CASRKTGLSPHLSDSGANVLTF
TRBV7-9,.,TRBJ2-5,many,TGTGCCAGCAGCTTAGCGCGGGCAGCCGGGGAGACCCAGTACTTC,CASSLARAAGETQYF
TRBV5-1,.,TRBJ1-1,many,TGCGCCAGCAGCTTGTGGGAGAACACTGAAGCTTTCTTT,CASSLWENTEAFF
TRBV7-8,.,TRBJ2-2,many,TGTGCCAGCAGCTTAAAGCGGTGGGGGGCTGCGAACACCGGGGAGCTGTTTTTT,CASSLKRWGAANTGELFF